This T cell receptor (beta chain) is from a study of T cell changes during pregnancy in multiple sclerosis. This CDR3 contains 16 residues. Germline V gene sequence: CDR1 SGHTA, CDR2 FQGNSA. V dropped 2 bases and J dropped 11 bases, with 22 bases sitting between them. Here immunoSEQ multiplex PCR was the method, and the copy in TCRdb shows in-frame clones only, minus some. The table includes tens of thousands of clones, 89% detected once. The input for sequencing was CD4+ T cells from peripheral blood mononuclear cells, taken after pregnancy. This clonotype was sampled from a female donor with multiple sclerosis, enrolled in a pregnancy study. The chain links TRBV7-2 to TRBJ2-1; D is perhaps TRBD2 (5 bases). CDR3 residues: CASSLTLLAETTKQFF. CDR3 coding DNA: TGTGCCAGCAGCTTAACTCTGCTAGCAGAAACGACCAAGCAGTTCTTC. Full variable domain (rest looked up from reference TRBV7-2 and TRBJ2-1): GAGVSQSPSNKVTEKGKDVELRCDPISGHTALYWYRQSLGQGLEFLIYFQGNSAPDKSGLPSDRFSAERTGGSVSTLTIQRTQQEDSAVYLCASSLTLLAETTKQFFGPGTRLTVL.